This T cell receptor (beta chain) is from a study of beta chain features in type 1 diabetes. cDNA synthesis used the whole RNA isolate, giving expressed TCRB sequences. Sequencing was performed with immunoSEQ multiplex PCR; in TCRdb, only in-frame clones are kept and a portion is missing. Of 230,000 or so clones in the sample, 16% were seen once. This clone was recorded a few times. Its matching antigen is unknown. One heparinised draw of blood, averaging about 116 mL, came from each donor. Naive, central memory, regulatory and stem cell-like memory cells within the CD4+ compartment were sorted using CD45RO/CCR7/CD25/CD127/CD95/CD27. The study's findings and limits: TCRB CDR3 length was moderately but significantly reduced in all four CD4+ subsets of Type 1 diabetes patients. The similarity of naive, central memory and Treg TCRB repertoires appeared greater among patients than among healthy donors.

Sequencing used naive CD4+ T cells from blood. The sequence derives from a man aged 30-40 years with type 1 diabetes.

The CDR3 here is CSVAGTLSGNTIYF. In nucleotides, the CDR3 is TGCAGCGTTGCTGGGACTCTGTCAGGAAACACCATATATTTT. This chain links TRBV29-1 with TRBJ1-3; possibly TRBD1 for D (5 bases). V was trimmed by 4 bases and J by 4 bases, leaving 14 bases between them. The germline CDR1 and CDR2 sequences are SQVTM and ANQGSEA. The CDR3 covers 14 residues.